The 3 T cell receptor beta chains below come from one sample, sequenced in a study of cytomegalovirus exposure and HLA in healthy donors. Vbeta (60) and Jbeta (13) primers were used in the PCR. Generated by immunoSEQ multiplex PCR, the TCRdb table keeps only in-frame clones and is missing some. This sample lists some 130,000 clones; its ten largest clones have 1.5% to 2%. The sequenced material came from PBMCs. The receptors shown here come from a man aged 18 to 35 in good health and CMV-seronegative.

The V and J genes are TRBV5-1 and TRBJ2-5; TRBD2 matches at 8 bases. V was clipped by 0 bases and J by 5 bases; unmatched bases: 12. CDR3 length: 17 residues. CDR1 and CDR2 from the germline V gene are SGHRS and YFSETQ. The CDR3 nucleotides are TGCGCCAGCAGCTTGGGATTAGCGGGGTCTCCGGGGGAGACCCAGTACTTC. It translates to CASSLGLAGSPGETQYF.

The chain joins TRBV4-1 to TRBJ2-1; D perhaps matches TRBD2 (6 bases). This CDR3 is 16 amino acids long. The V end lost 7 bases, the J end lost 7 bases, and 23 bases lay between the germline ends. Germline CDR1 is MGHRA and CDR2 is YSYEKL. The CDR3 is CASTPGGGGTWNEQFF. Here the CDR3 DNA reads TGCGCCAGCACCCCCGGGGGTGGGGGGACCTGGAATGAGCAGTTCTTC.

This chain connects TRBV5-1 to TRBJ2-3, with 9 positions matching TRBD2. V was clipped by 6 bases and J by 5 bases; unmatched bases: 7. CDR3 length: 14 residues. The V gene's germline CDR1 is SGHRS and CDR2 YFSETQ. Here the CDR3 DNA reads TGCGCCAGCACCCCCCTACTAGCGGGAGATACGCAGTATTTT. Protein sequence: CASTPLLAGDTQYF. Combining the CDR3 with reference TRBV5-1 and TRBJ2-3 gives the whole variable domain KAGVTQTPRYLIKTRGQQVTLSCSPISGHRSVSWYQQTPGQGLQFLFEYFSETQRNKGNFPGRFSGRQFSNSRSEMNVSTLELGDSALYLCASTPLLAGDTQYFGPGTRLTVL.